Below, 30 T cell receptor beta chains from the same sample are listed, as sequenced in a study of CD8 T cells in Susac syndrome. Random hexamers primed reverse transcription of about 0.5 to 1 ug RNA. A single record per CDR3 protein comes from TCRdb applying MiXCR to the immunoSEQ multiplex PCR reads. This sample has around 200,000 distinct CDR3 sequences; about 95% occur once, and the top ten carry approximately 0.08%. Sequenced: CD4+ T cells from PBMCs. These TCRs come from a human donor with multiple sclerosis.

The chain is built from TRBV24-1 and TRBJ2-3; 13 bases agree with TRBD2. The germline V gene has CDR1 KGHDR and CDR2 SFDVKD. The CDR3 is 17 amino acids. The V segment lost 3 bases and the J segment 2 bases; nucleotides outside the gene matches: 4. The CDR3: CATSDATSGGTTDTQYF. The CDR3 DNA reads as TGTGCCACCAGTGATGCGACTAGCGGGGGGACCACAGATACGCAGTATTTT.

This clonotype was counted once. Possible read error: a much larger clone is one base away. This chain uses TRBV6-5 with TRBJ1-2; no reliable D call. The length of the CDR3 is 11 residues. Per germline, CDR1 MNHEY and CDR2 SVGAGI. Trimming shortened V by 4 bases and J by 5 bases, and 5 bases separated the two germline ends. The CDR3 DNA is TGTGCCAGCAGTTTGGAGTATGGCTACACCTTC. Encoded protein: CASSLEYGYTF.

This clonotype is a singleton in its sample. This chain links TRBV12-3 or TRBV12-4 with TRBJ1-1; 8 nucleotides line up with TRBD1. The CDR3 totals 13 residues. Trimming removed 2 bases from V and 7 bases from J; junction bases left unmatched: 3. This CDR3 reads CASSLWDRNEAFF. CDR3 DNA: TGTGCCAGCAGTTTATGGGACAGGAATGAAGCTTTCTTT.

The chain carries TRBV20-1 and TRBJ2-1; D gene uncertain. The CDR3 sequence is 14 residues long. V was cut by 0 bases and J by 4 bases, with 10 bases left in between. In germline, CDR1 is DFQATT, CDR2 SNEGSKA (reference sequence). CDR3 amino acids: CSAREGPSYNEQFF. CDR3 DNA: TGCAGTGCTAGAGAGGGTCCTAGTTACAATGAGCAGTTCTTC.

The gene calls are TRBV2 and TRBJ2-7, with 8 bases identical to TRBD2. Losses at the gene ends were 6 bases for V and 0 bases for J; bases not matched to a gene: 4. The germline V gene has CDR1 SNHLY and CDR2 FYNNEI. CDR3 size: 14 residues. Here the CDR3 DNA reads TGTGCCAGCAGCTGGCGGGGGGACTCCTACGAGCAGTACGTC. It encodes CASSWRGDSYEQYV.

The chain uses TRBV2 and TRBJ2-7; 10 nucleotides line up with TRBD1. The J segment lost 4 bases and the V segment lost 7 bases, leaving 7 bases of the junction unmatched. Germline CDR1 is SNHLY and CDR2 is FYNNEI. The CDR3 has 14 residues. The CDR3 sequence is CASTLGDRGYEQYV. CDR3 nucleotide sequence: TGTGCCAGCACCCTTGGGGACAGGGGATACGAGCAGTACGTC.

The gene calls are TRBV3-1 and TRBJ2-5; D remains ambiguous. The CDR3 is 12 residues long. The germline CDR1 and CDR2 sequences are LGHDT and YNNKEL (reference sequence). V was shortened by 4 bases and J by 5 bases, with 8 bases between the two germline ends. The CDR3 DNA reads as TGTGCCAGCAGCCGATATAGGGAGACCCAGTACTTC. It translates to CASSRYRETQYF.

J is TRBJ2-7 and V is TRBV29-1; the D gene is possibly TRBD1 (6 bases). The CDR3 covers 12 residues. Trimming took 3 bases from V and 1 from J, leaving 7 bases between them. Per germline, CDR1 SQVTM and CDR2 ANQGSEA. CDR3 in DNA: TGCAGCGTTGACGGACAGTCCTACGAGCAGTACTTC. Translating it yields CSVDGQSYEQYF.

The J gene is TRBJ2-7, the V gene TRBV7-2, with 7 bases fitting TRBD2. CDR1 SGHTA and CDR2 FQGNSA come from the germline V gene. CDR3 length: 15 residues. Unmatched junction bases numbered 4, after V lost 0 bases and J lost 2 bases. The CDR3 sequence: CASSLASGATYEQYV. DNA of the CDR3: TGTGCCAGCAGCTTAGCGAGCGGGGCCACCTACGAGCAGTACGTC.

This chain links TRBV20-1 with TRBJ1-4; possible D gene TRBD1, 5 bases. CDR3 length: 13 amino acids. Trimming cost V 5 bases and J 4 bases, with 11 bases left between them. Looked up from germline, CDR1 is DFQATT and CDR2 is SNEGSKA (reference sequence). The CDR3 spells CSAAGTINEKLFF. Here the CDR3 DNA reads TGCAGTGCTGCTGGGACGATTAATGAAAAACTGTTTTTT.

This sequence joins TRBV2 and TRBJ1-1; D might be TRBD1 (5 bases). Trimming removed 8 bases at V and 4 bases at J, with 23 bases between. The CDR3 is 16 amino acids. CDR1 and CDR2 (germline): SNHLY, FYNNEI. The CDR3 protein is CASGVNPSGLATEAFF. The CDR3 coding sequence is TGTGCCAGCGGAGTAAACCCCTCAGGGTTGGCCACTGAAGCTTTCTTT.

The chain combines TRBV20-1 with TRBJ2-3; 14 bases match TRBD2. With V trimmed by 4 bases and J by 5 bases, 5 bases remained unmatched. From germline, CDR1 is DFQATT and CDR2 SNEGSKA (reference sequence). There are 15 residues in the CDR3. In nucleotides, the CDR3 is TGCAGTGCTACTTGGACTAGCGGGGGGCTAGATACGCAGTATTTT. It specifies CSATWTSGGLDTQYF.

The CDR3 DNA reads as TGTGCCAGCAGCTCCGGACAGGGACCGAACACTGAAGCTTTCTTT. This sequence encodes CASSSGQGPNTEAFF. The V gene is TRBV11-3, the J gene TRBJ1-1, with 8 positions matching TRBD1. Germline V CDR1 and CDR2: SGHNT, YENEEA. J gave up 1 base and V 4 bases, and 5 bases lay outside the gene matches. The CDR3 totals 15 residues.

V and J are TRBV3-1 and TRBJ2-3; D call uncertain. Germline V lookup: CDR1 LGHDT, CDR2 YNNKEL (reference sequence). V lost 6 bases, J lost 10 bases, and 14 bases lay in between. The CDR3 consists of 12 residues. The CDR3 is CASRATTAAQYF. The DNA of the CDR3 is TGTGCCAGCAGAGCCACCACGGCGGCGCAGTATTTT.

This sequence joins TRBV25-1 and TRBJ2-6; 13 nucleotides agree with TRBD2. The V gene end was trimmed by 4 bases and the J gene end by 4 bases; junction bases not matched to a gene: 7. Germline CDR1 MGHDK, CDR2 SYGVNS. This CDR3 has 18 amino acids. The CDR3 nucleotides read TGTGCCAGCAGTGCCCCGGGACTAGCGGGGACAGGGGCCAACGTCCTGACTTTC. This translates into CASSAPGLAGTGANVLTF.

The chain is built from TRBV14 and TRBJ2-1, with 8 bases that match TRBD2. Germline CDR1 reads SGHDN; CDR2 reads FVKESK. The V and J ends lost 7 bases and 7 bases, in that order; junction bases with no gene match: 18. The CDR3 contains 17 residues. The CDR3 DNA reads TGTGCCAGCACCCAGAATTATCCAGCGGGGGCCTTGAATGAGCAGTTCTTC. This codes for CASTQNYPAGALNEQFF.

CDR3 coding DNA: TGTGCCAGCAGACCGGACAGGGTGGCAGATACGCAGTATTTT. This sequence encodes CASRPDRVADTQYF. The chain recombines TRBV6-2 or TRBV6-3 with TRBJ2-3; 8 positions agree with TRBD1. This CDR3 contains 14 residues. The germline gives CDR1 MNHEY, CDR2 SVGEGT. J lost 4 bases, V lost 6 bases, and 6 bases had no gene match.

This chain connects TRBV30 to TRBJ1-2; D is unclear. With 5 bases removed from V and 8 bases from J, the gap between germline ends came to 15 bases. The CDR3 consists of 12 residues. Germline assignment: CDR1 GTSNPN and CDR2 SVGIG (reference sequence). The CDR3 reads CAWGLGPGGYTF. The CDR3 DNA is TGTGCCTGGGGTCTAGGTCCGGGGGGCTACACCTTC. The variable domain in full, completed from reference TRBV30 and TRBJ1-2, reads SQTIHQWPATLVQPVGSPLSLECTVEGTSNPNLYWYRQAAGRGLQLLFYSVGIGQISSEVPQNLSASRPQDRQFILSSKKLLLSDSGFYLCAWGLGPGGYTFGSGTRLTVV.

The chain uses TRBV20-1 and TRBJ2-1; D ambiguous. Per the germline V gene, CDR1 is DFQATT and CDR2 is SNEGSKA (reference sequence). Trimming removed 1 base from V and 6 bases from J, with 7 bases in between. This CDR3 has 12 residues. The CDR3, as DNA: TGCAGTGCTAGAGTTAGGTCCAATGAGCAGTTCTTC. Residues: CSARVRSNEQFF.

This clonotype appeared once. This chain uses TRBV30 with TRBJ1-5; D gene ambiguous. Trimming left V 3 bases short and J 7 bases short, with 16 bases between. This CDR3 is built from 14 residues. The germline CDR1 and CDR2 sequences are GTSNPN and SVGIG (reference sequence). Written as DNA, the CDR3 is TGTGCCTGGAGCTCGAGGTTGTCCAGCCAGCCCCAGCATTTT. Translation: CAWSSRLSSQPQHF.

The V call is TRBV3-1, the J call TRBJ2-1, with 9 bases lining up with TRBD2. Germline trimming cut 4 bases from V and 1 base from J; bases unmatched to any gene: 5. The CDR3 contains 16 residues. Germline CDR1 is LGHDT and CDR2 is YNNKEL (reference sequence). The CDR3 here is CASSRAGGRSYNEQFF. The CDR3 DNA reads TGTGCCAGCAGCCGAGCGGGGGGCCGATCCTACAATGAGCAGTTCTTC.

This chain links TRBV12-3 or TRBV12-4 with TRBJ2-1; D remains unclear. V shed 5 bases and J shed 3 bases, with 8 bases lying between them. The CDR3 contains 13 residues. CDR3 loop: CASSTLGYNEQFF. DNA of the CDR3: TGTGCCAGCAGTACCCTGGGCTACAATGAGCAGTTCTTC.

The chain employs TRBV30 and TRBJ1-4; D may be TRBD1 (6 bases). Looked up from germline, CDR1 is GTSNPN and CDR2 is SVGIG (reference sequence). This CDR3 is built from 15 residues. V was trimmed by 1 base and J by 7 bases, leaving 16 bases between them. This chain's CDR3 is CAWSGSGTFREKLFF. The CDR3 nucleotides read TGTGCCTGGAGTGGTTCCGGGACATTCCGTGAAAAACTGTTTTTT.

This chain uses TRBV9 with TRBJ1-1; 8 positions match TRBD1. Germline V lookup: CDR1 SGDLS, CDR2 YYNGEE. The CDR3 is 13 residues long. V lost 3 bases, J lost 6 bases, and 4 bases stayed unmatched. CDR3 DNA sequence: TGTGCCAGCAGCGGGGGACAGGCCTCTGAAGCTTTCTTT. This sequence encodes CASSGGQASEAFF.

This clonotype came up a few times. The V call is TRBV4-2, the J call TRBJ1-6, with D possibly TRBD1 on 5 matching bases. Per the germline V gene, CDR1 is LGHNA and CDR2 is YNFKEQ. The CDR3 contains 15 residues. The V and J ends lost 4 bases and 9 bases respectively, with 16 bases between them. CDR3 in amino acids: CASSPPGLGSSPLHF. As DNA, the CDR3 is TGTGCCAGCAGCCCCCCGGGGCTGGGAAGTTCACCCCTCCACTTT.

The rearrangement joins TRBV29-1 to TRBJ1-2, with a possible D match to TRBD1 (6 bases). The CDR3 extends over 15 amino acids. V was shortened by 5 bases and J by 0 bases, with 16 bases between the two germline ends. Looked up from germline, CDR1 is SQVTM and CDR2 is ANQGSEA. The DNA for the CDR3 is TGCAGCGTTCGTGACAGGTTGGATGCTAACTATGGCTACACCTTC. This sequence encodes CSVRDRLDANYGYTF.

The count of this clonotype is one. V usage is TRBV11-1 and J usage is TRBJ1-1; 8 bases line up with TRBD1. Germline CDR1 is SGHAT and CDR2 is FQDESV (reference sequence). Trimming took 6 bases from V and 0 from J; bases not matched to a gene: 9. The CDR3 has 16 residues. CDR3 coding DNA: TGTGCCAGCAGTGATCACAGGGGGAATTTGAACACTGAAGCTTTCTTT. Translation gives CASSDHRGNLNTEAFF.

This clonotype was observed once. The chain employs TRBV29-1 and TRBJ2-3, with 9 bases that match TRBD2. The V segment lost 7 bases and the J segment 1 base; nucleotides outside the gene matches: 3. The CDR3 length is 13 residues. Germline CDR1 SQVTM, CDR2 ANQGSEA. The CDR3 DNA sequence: TGCAGCGCCGTAGCGGGGGGCACAGATACGCAGTATTTT. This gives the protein CSAVAGGTDTQYF.

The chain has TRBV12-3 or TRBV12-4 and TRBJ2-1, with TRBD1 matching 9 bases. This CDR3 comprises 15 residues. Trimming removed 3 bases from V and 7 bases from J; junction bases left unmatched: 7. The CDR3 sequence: CASSFPRQGGNEQFF. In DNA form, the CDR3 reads TGTGCCAGCAGTTTCCCGCGACAGGGGGGGAATGAGCAGTTCTTC.

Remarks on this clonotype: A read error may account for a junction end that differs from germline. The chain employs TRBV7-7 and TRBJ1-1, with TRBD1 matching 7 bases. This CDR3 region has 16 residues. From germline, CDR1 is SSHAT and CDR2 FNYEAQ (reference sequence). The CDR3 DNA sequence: TGTGCTAGCAGCTTCCTACAGGGGCCTGGGAACACTGAAGCTTTCTTT. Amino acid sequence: CASSFLQGPGNTEAFF.